A single TCR delta chain is shown here with its context. A much larger clone is a single base away; this may be a read error. The same CDR3 also results from other DNA sequences found in this sample. This sample stems from a study of gamma-delta chains in newborns, infants, children. As for the study in general: Microbial exposure reportedly drives polyclonal innate γδ T cell expansion after birth.

TCRdb made new clone calls on the reads using CATT. The sample shows 2,500 to 3,500 delta-chain clones, 2% to 3% of them seen only once. There are 16 residues in the CDR3. The V gene's germline CDR1 is GEAIGNYY and CDR2 EKD. Sequencing used blood. The chain is built from TRDV2 and TRDJ1, with 12 bases aligning to TRDD3. This clonotype originated in a child who was a newborn, infant or young child, either healthy, febrile or measles-vaccinated (not recorded which). The CDR3 spells CACDRLGDTDTDKLIF. The CDR3 DNA reads TGCGCCTGTGACAGACTGGGGGATACTGACACCGATAAACTCATCTTT.